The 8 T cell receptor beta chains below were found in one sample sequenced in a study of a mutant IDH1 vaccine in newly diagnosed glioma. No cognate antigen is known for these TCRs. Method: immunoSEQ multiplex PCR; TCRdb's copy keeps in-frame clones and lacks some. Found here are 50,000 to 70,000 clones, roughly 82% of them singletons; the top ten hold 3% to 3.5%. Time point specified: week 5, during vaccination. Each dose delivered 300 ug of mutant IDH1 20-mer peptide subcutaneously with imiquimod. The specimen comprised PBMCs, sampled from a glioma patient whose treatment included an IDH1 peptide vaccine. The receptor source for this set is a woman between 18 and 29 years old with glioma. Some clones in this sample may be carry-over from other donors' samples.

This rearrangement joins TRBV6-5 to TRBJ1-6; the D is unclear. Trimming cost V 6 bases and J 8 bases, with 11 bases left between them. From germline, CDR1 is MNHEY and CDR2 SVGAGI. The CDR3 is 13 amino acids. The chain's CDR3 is CASSSTGDSPLHF. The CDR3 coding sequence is TGTGCCAGCAGCTCCACTGGGGATTCACCCCTCCACTTT.

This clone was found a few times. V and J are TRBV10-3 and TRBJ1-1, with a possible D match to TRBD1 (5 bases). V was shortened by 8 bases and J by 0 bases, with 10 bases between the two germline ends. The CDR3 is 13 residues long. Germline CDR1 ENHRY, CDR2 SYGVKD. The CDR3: CAIRSRVNTEAFF. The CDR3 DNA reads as TGTGCCATCCGAAGCAGGGTGAACACTGAAGCTTTCTTT.

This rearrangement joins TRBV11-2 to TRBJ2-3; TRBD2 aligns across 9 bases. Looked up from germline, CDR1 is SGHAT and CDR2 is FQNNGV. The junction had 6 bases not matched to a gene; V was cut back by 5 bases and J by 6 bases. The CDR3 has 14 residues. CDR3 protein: CASSPRGGADTQYF. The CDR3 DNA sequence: TGTGCCAGCAGCCCACGCGGGGGGGCGGATACGCAGTATTTT. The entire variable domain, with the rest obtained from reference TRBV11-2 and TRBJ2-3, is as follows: EAGVAQSPRYKIIEKRQSVAFWCNPISGHATLYWYQQILGQGPKLLIQFQNNGVVDDSQLPKDRFSAERLKGVDSTLKIQPAKLEDSAVYLCASSPRGGADTQYFGPGTRLTVL.

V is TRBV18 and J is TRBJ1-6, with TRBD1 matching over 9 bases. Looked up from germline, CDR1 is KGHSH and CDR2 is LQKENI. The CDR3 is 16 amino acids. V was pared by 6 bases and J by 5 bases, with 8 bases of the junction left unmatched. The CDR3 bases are TGTGCCAGCTCGCCGGGACAGGGCTTAAATAATTCACCCCTCCACTTT. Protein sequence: CASSPGQGLNNSPLHF.

In nucleotides, the CDR3 is TGTGCCAGCAGCACGGAGAGTTTCACTGAAGCTTTCTTT. Translated, it gives CASSTESFTEAFF. This chain connects TRBV2 to TRBJ1-1; D uncertain. CDR3 length: 13 residues. Trimming left V 6 bases short and J 4 bases short, with 12 bases between. The germline gives CDR1 SNHLY, CDR2 FYNNEI.

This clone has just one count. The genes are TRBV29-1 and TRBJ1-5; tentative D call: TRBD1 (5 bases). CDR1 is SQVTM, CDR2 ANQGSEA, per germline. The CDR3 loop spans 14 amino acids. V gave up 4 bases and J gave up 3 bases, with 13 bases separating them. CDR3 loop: CSVALTENNQPQHF. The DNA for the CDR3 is TGCAGCGTTGCGTTGACAGAAAACAATCAGCCCCAGCATTTT.

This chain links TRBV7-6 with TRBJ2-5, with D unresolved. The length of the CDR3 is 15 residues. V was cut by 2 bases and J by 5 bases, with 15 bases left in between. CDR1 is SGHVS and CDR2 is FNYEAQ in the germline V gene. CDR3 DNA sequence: TGTGCCAGCAGCTTAAGAGGTGGATTATTGGAGACCCAGTACTTC. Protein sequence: CASSLRGGLLETQYF.

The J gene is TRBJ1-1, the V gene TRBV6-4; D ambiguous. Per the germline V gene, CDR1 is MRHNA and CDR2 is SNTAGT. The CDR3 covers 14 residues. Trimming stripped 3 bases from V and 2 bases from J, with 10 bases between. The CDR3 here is CASSEGQANTEAFF. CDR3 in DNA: TGTGCCAGCAGTGAAGGGCAGGCTAACACTGAAGCTTTCTTT.